What follows are 25 T cell receptor beta chains derived from one specimen sequenced in a study of T cell repertoires in cytomegalovirus infection. TCRdb called the reads again in MiXCR, with one record for every CDR3 protein. The table lists hundreds of thousands of distinct CDR3 sequences, 30% to 40% of them singletons, with about 20% in the top ten. No antigen is known for these receptors. This specimen was cultured PBMCs, taken from culture after CMV antigen stimulation. Every receptor here comes from a human donor in good health (CMV status not recorded). Some clones in this sample may be carry-over from other donors' samples.

This clonotype has just a few counts. The chain recombines TRBV11-1 with TRBJ2-1; D not certain. Trimming took off 8 bases at V and 0 bases at J, with 11 bases between the two ends. CDR3 length equals 14 residues. Germline values: CDR1 SGHAT, CDR2 FQDESV (reference sequence). This CDR3 reads CASGWQVSYNEQFF. CDR3 nucleotide sequence: TGTGCCAGCGGCTGGCAGGTCTCCTACAATGAGCAGTTCTTC. The variable domain in full, completed from reference TRBV11-1 and TRBJ2-1, reads EAEVAQSPRYKITEKSQAVAFWCDPISGHATLYWYRQILGQGPELLVQFQDESVVDDSQLPKDRFSAERLKGVDSTLKIQPAELGDSAMYLCASGWQVSYNEQFFGPGTRLTVL.

The table lists this clonotype with a few counts. The chain recombines TRBV2 with TRBJ2-3; TRBD2 is a possible D gene (6 bases). The germline V and J ends were trimmed by 5 bases and 5 bases, with 17 bases remaining between them. Germline assignment: CDR1 SNHLY and CDR2 FYNNEI. This CDR3 is 15 amino acids long. The chain's CDR3 is CASSPAGSGGDTQYF. The CDR3 region has the DNA TGTGCCAGCAGTCCTGCGGGATCAGGCGGAGATACGCAGTATTTT.

The chain employs TRBV10-3 and TRBJ2-1; 7 bases fit TRBD1. The CDR3 runs 15 residues. V gave up 7 bases and J gave up 0 bases; unmatched junction bases: 6. Germline V CDR1 and CDR2: ENHRY, SYGVKD. The CDR3 sequence is CAINSDRSSYNEQFF. For the CDR3, the DNA is TGTGCCATCAATTCGGACAGGAGCTCCTACAATGAGCAGTTCTTC.

The chain has TRBV10-3 and TRBJ2-1; D assignment may be TRBD1 or TRBD2 (7 bases each). The V gene lost 6 bases and the J gene lost 2 bases, with 20 bases spanning the gap. This CDR3 region has 17 residues. Germline V CDR1 and CDR2: ENHRY, SYGVKD. The CDR3, as DNA: TGTGCCATCAGGGGGGGGCAGGGGGGACGTACCTACAATGAGCAGTTCTTC. It encodes CAIRGGQGGRTYNEQFF.

A few counts support this clonotype. V is TRBV6-2 or TRBV6-3 and J is TRBJ2-1, with D uncertain. V was clipped by 6 bases and J by 6 bases, with 15 bases between them. CDR3 length: 14 residues. Germline assignment: CDR1 MNHEY and CDR2 SVGEGT. The CDR3 reads CASSHGGASNEQFF. CDR3 nucleotide sequence: TGTGCCAGCAGCCACGGTGGCGCGTCCAATGAGCAGTTCTTC.

In this sample, this clonotype turned up a few times. The chain links TRBV7-8 to TRBJ2-7, with D uncertain. The germline CDR1 and CDR2 sequences are SGHVS and FQNEAQ. This CDR3 spans 16 amino acids. The germline V and J ends were trimmed by 2 bases and 0 bases, with 14 bases remaining between them. The CDR3 coding sequence is TGTGCCAGCAGCTTAAGTCCCCACGCAGGCTCCTACGAGCAGTACTTC. This codes for CASSLSPHAGSYEQYF.

This clonotype was observed a few times. V gene TRBV28 combines with J gene TRBJ2-7; a weak D match, TRBD2 (5 bases). Germline V lookup: CDR1 MDHEN, CDR2 SYDVKM. The V end was cut by 7 bases, the J end by 3 bases, with 10 bases between. This CDR3 spans 12 amino acids. The chain's CDR3 is CASTNRGYEQYF. CDR3 sequence (DNA): TGTGCCAGCACCAATCGGGGCTACGAGCAGTACTTC. The whole variable domain, filled in from reference TRBV28 and TRBJ2-7, reads DVKVTQSSRYLVKRTGEKVFLECVQDMDHENMFWYRQDPGLGLRLIYFSYDVKMKEKGDIPEGYSVSREKKERFSLILESASTNQTSMYLCASTNRGYEQYFGPGTRLTVT.

The chain joins TRBV7-4 to TRBJ1-2; D is perhaps TRBD1 (5 bases). CDR3 length: 15 amino acids. The V end was cut by 1 base, the J end by 8 bases, with 17 bases between. Germline values: CDR1 SGHVT, CDR2 SQSDAQ. CDR3 in DNA: TGTGCCAGCAGCTTAGTACGGGGCCCCCTTAAGGGCTACACCTTC. Translation gives CASSLVRGPLKGYTF.

J is TRBJ1-5 and V is TRBV15; the match to TRBD1 covers 11 bases. The V segment lost 6 bases and the J segment 6 bases; nucleotides outside the gene matches: 7. CDR1 and CDR2 from the germline V gene are LNHNV and YYDKDF (reference sequence). The CDR3 runs 15 residues. The CDR3 here is CATSPDRGLGQPQHF. CDR3 sequence (DNA): TGTGCCACCAGTCCGGACAGGGGGCTTGGTCAGCCCCAGCATTTT.

The chain employs TRBV25-1 and TRBJ2-1; maybe TRBD1 (6 bases). V was cut by 3 bases and J by 8 bases, with 14 bases left in between. Germline V lookup: CDR1 MGHDK, CDR2 SYGVNS. CDR3 length: 14 amino acids. The DNA of the CDR3 is TGTGCCAGCAGTGATTCCAGGGGAACAGATGAGCAGTTCTTC. Translated: CASSDSRGTDEQFF.

This clonotype was seen more than once but under ten times. V is TRBV19 and J is TRBJ2-1; TRBD2 might be the D (5 bases). This CDR3 spans 15 amino acids. V was trimmed by 5 bases and J by 0 bases, leaving 11 bases between them. From germline, CDR1 is LNHDA and CDR2 SQIVND (reference sequence). DNA of the CDR3: TGTGCCAGTAGTGAGCGGCAGAGCTCCTACAATGAGCAGTTCTTC. This codes for CASSERQSSYNEQFF.

This rearrangement joins TRBV12-3 or TRBV12-4 to TRBJ2-1; no clear D gene. V gave up 6 bases and J gave up 15 bases, with 21 bases separating them. The CDR3 spans 13 residues. CDR3 nucleotides: TGTGCCAGCAGCCCCATCCCGGGTCCCCAGCTGTTCTTC. This codes for CASSPIPGPQLFF.

This clonotype was seen only a few times. The V call is TRBV24-1, the J call TRBJ1-5, with D possibly being TRBD1 (5 bases). The CDR3 sequence is 12 residues long. The V and J ends lost 9 bases and 4 bases respectively, with 9 bases between them. Germline V CDR1 and CDR2: KGHDR, SFDVKD. The DNA of the CDR3 is TGTGCCACCGGGACGGGGAATCAGCCCCAGCATTTT. This sequence encodes CATGTGNQPQHF.

The rearrangement links TRBV20-1 to TRBJ2-3, with TRBD2 identical over 10 bases. CDR1 is DFQATT and CDR2 is SNEGSKA in the germline V gene (reference sequence). V gave up 2 bases and J gave up 5 bases; unmatched junction bases: 1. The CDR3 is made up of 13 amino acids. The CDR3 spells CSARRTSGDTQYF. The CDR3 bases are TGCAGTGCTAGAAGGACTAGCGGAGATACGCAGTATTTT.

This clonotype was found a few times. The chain joins TRBV7-8 to TRBJ2-7; TRBD2 matches 10 bases. Per germline, CDR1 SGHVS and CDR2 FQNEAQ. This CDR3 is 16 amino acids long. V lost 0 bases, J lost 1 base, and 3 bases stayed unmatched. The CDR3 sequence: CASSLALAGASYEQYF. The DNA for the CDR3 is TGTGCCAGCAGCTTAGCCCTAGCGGGGGCTTCCTACGAGCAGTACTTC. The whole variable domain, filled in from reference TRBV7-8 and TRBJ2-7, reads GAGVSQSPRYKVAKRGQDVALRCDPISGHVSLFWYQQALGQGPEFLTYFQNEAQLDKSGLPSDRFFAERPEGSVSTLKIQRTQQEDSAVYLCASSLALAGASYEQYFGPGTRLTVT.

The chain carries TRBV12-3 or TRBV12-4 and TRBJ2-7, with D possibly being TRBD1 or TRBD2 (6 bases each). V was shortened by 6 bases and J by 6 bases, with 15 bases between the two germline ends. This CDR3 has 13 amino acids. CDR3 sequence: CASSQIQGGEQYF. The CDR3 DNA follows: TGTGCCAGCAGCCAGATACAGGGAGGCGAGCAGTACTTC.

In its sample, this clonotype was seen a few times. The chain has TRBV7-9 and TRBJ2-7; the D gene is possibly TRBD2 (7 bases). CDR1 and CDR2 (germline): SEHNR, FQNEAQ (reference sequence). The CDR3 has 18 amino acids. V dropped 4 bases and J dropped 0 bases, with 22 bases sitting between them. CDR3 region: CASSSNRGGGDNSYEQYF. The DNA of the CDR3 is TGTGCCAGCAGCTCGAATAGGGGGGGGGGGGACAACTCCTACGAGCAGTACTTC.

The rearrangement joins TRBV12-3 or TRBV12-4 to TRBJ1-2; maybe TRBD1 (6 bases). Trimming cost V 5 bases and J 2 bases, with 15 bases left between them. This CDR3 has 15 amino acids. The chain's CDR3 is CASSITGSGNYGYTF. Written as DNA, the CDR3 is TGTGCCAGCAGTATAACAGGGAGCGGGAACTATGGCTACACCTTC.

This clonotype was counted a single time. The chain couples TRBV20-1 to TRBJ2-6, with D perhaps TRBD1 (6 bases). Per the germline V gene, CDR1 is DFQATT and CDR2 is SNEGSKA (reference sequence). V shed 0 bases and J shed 0 bases, with 9 bases lying between them. CDR3 length: 16 amino acids. CDR3 amino acids: CSARDYRDSGANVLTF. The CDR3 DNA sequence: TGCAGTGCTAGAGATTACAGGGACTCTGGGGCCAACGTCCTGACTTTC.

The rearrangement uses TRBV6-5 and TRBJ1-6; D uncertain. This CDR3 region has 15 residues. CDR1 is MNHEY, CDR2 SVGAGI, per germline. V gave up 0 bases and J gave up 9 bases, with 12 bases separating them. The DNA for the CDR3 is TGTGCCAGCAGTTACTCGTCCGGGAGTAGTTCACCCCTCCACTTT. This encodes CASSYSSGSSSPLHF.

This chain connects TRBV12-3 or TRBV12-4 to TRBJ1-1, with 9 bases aligning to TRBD1. V lost 3 bases to trimming and J lost 4 bases; unmatched junction nucleotides: 6. This CDR3 contains 15 residues. CDR3 sequence reads: CASSFMGQGGTEAFF. Here the CDR3 DNA reads TGTGCCAGCAGTTTTATGGGACAGGGTGGCACTGAAGCTTTCTTT.

V gene TRBV6-2 or TRBV6-3 combines with J gene TRBJ2-1; 7 bases are a match to TRBD2. With V trimmed by 8 bases and J by 4 bases, 8 bases remained unmatched. CDR3 size: 14 residues. Per the germline V gene, CDR1 is MNHEY and CDR2 is SVGEGT. CDR3 nucleotides: TGTGCCAGCGGTAAGCGAGCGGGGTACAATGAGCAGTTCTTC. This translates into CASGKRAGYNEQFF.

This clonotype was found many times. The CDR3 loop reads CASSLGMTGRAEAFF. The CDR3 DNA sequence: TGTGCCAGCAGCTTAGGGATGACAGGCAGGGCTGAAGCTTTCTTT. This sequence joins TRBV7-2 and TRBJ1-1; weak D call: TRBD1 (6 bases). Germline CDR1 SGHTA, CDR2 FQGNSA. The length of the CDR3 is 15 residues. V lost 1 base and J lost 6, with 15 bases in between.

V gene TRBV7-2 combines with J gene TRBJ1-4; 9 bases are shared with TRBD1. The CDR3 extends over 16 amino acids. J gave up 8 bases and V 4 bases, and 11 bases lay outside the gene matches. Germline lookup yields CDR1 SGHTA and CDR2 FQGNSA. DNA for the CDR3: TGTGCCAGCAGCTCTCTCCCCGGACAGGGGTGGGAAAAACTGTTTTTT. It encodes CASSSLPGQGWEKLFF.

This chain uses TRBV6-8 with TRBJ2-3; D ambiguous. Germline CDR1 MNHGY, CDR2 SAAAGT. Trimming removed 7 bases at V and 3 bases at J, with 11 bases between. This CDR3 contains 13 residues. The CDR3 loop is CASTLGRTDTQYF. The CDR3 DNA follows: TGTGCCAGCACCCTGGGTCGGACAGATACGCAGTATTTT.